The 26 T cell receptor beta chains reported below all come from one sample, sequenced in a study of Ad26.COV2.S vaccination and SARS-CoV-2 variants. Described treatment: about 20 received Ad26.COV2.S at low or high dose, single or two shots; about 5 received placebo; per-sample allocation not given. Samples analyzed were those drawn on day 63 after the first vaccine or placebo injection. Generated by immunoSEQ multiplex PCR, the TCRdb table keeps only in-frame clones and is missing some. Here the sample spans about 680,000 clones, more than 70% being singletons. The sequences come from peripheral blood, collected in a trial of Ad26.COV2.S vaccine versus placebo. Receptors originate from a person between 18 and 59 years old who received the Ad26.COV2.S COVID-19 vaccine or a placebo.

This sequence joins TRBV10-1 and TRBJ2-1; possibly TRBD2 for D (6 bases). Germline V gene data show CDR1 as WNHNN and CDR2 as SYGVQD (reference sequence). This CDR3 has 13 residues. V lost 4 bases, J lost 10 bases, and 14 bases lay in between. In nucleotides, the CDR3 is TGCGCCAGCAGTGGGAGGGAGGCAGGCGAGCAGTTCTTC. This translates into CASSGREAGEQFF.

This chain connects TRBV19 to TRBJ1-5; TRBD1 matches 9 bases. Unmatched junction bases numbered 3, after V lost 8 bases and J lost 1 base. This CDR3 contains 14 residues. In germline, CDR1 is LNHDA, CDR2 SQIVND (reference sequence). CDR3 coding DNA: TGTGCCAGTGCGGACAGGGGAAGCAATCAGCCCCAGCATTTT. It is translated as CASADRGSNQPQHF.

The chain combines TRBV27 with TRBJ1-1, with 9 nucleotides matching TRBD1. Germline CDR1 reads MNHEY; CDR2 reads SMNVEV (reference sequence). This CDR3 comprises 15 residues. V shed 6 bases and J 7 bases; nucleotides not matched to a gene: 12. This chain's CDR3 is CASRSGQGWLGEAFF. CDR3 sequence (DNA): TGTGCCAGCAGGTCGGGACAGGGTTGGCTGGGTGAAGCTTTCTTT.

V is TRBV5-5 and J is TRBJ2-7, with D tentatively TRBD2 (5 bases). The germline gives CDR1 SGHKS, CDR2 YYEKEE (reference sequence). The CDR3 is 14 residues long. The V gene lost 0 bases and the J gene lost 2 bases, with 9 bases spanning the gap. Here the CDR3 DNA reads TGTGCCAGCAGCTTGGTGGTAGCGACCTACGAGCAGTACTTC. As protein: CASSLVVATYEQYF.

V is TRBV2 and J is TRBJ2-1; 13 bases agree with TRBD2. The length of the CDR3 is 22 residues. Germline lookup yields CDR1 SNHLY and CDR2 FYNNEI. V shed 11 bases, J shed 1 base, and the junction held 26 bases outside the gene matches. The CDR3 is CAGDSQGLQGLAGPRSYNEQFF. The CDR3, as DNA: TGTGCCGGCGATTCGCAGGGGCTCCAGGGACTAGCGGGACCAAGATCCTACAATGAGCAGTTCTTC.

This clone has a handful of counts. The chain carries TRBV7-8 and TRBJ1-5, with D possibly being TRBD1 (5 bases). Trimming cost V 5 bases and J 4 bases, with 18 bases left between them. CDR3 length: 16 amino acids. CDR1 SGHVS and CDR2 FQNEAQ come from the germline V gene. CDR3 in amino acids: CASSPTGTLGNQPQHF. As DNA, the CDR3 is TGTGCCAGCAGCCCTACGGGGACCCTGGGGAATCAGCCCCAGCATTTT.

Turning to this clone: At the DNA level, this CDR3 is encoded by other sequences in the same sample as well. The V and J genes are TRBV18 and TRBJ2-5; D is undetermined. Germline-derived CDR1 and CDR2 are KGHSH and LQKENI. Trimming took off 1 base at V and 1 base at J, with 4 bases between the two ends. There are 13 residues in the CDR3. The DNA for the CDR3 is TGTGCCAGCTCACCACTTGCCCAAGAGACCCAGTACTTC. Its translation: CASSPLAQETQYF.

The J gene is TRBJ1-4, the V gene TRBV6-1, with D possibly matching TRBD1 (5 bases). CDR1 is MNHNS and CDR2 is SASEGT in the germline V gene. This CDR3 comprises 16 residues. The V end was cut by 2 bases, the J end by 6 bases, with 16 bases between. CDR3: CASSEWGEWGYEKLFF. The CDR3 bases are TGTGCCAGCAGTGAATGGGGGGAGTGGGGCTATGAAAAACTGTTTTTT.

CDR3 coding DNA: TGCAGCGTTGCTGGGACTAGCGGGTCGAGCTCCTACAATGAGCAGTTCTTC. Its protein is CSVAGTSGSSSYNEQFF. The gene calls are TRBV29-1 and TRBJ2-1; the match to TRBD2 covers 12 bases. Trimming cost V 4 bases and J 0 bases; bases outside gene matches: 7. CDR1 and CDR2 (germline): SQVTM, ANQGSEA. This CDR3 is 17 amino acids long.

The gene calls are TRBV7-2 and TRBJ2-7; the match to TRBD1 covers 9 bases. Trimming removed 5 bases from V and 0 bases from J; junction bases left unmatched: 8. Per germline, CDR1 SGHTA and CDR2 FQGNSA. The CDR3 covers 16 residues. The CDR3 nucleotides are TGTGCCAGCAGCCCGCCGGGACAGGGTATCTCCTACGAGCAGTACTTC. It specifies CASSPPGQGISYEQYF.

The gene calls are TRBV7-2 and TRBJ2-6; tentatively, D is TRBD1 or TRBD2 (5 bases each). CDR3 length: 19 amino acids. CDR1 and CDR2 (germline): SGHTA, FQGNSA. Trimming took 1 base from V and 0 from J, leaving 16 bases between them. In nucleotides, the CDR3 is TGTGCCAGCAGCTTAGAAGTTGGGGGTTCCGGCTCTGGGGCCAACGTCCTGACTTTC. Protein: CASSLEVGGSGSGANVLTF. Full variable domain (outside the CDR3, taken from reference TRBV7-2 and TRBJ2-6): GAGVSQSPSNKVTEKGKDVELRCDPISGHTALYWYRQSLGQGLEFLIYFQGNSAPDKSGLPSDRFSAERTGGSVSTLTIQRTQQEDSAVYLCASSLEVGGSGSGANVLTFGAGSRLTVL.

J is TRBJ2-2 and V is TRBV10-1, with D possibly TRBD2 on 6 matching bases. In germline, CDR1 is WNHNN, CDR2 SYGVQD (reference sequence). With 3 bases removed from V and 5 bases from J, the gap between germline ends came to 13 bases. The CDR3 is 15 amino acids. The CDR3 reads CASSEPAGRTGELFF. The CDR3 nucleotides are TGCGCCAGCAGTGAACCGGCAGGGAGGACCGGGGAGCTGTTTTTT.

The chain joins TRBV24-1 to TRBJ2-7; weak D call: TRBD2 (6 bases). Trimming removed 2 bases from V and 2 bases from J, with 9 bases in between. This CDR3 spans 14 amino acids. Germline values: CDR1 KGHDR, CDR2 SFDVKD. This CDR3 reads CATSDWRGTYEQYF. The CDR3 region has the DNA TGTGCCACCAGTGATTGGAGGGGAACCTACGAGCAGTACTTC.

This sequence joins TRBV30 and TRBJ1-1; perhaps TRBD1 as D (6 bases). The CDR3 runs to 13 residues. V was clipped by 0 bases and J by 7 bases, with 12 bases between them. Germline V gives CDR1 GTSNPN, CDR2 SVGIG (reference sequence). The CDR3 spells CAWSVAGGIEAFF. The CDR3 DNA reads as TGTGCCTGGAGTGTAGCGGGGGGCATTGAAGCTTTCTTT.

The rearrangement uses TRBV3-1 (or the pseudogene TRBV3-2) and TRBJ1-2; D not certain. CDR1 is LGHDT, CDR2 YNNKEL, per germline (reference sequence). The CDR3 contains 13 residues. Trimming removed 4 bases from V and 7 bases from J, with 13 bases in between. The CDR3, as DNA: TGTGCCAGCAGCCCGACTCCCACTGGTGGCTACACCTTC. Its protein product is CASSPTPTGGYTF.

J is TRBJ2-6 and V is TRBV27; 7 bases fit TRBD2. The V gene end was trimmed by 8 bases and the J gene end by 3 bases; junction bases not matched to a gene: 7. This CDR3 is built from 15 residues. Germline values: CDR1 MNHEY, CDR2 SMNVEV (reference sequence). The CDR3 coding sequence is TGTGCCAGCTCCCTATGGGGGGGTGGGGCCAACGTCCTGACTTTC. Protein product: CASSLWGGGANVLTF.

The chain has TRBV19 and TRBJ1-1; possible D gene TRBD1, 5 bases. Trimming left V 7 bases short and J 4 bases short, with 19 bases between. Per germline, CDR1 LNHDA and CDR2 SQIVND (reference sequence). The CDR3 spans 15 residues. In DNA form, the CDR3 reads TGTGCCAGTAAGGAGTGGGGGGACGGCACCACTGAAGCTTTCTTT. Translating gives CASKEWGDGTTEAFF.

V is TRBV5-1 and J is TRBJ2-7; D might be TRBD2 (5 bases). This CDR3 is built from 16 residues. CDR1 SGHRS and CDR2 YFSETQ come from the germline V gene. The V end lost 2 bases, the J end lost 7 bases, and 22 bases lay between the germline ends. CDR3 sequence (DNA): TGCGCCAGCAGCTTACGGGATTTAGGGCCTACGGAAGAGCAGTACTTC. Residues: CASSLRDLGPTEEQYF.

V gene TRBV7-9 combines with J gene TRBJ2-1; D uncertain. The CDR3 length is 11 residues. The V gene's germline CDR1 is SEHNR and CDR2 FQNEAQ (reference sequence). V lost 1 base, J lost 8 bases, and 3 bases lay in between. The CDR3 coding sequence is TGTGCCAGCAGCTTAGAGGATGAGCAGTTCTTC. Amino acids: CASSLEDEQFF.

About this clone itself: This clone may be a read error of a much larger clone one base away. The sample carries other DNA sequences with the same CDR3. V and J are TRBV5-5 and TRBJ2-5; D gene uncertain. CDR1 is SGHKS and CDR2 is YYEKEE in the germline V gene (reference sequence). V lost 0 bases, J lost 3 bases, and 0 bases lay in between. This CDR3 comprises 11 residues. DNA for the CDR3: TGTGCCAGCAGCTTGGAAGAGACCCAGTACTTC. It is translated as CASSLEETQYF.

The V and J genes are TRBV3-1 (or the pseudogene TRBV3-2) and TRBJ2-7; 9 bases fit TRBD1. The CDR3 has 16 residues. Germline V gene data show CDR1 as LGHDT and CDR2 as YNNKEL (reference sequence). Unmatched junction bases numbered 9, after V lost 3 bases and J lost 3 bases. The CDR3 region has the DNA TGTGCCAGCAGCCAGGCGGGACAGGGACCCAACTACGAGCAGTACTTC. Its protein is CASSQAGQGPNYEQYF.

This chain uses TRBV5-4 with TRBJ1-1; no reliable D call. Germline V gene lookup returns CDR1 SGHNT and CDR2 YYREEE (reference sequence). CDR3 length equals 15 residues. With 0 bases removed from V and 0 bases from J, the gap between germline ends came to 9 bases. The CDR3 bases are TGTGCCAGCAGCTTGGGAGTGAGGGTGAACACTGAAGCTTTCTTT. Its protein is CASSLGVRVNTEAFF.

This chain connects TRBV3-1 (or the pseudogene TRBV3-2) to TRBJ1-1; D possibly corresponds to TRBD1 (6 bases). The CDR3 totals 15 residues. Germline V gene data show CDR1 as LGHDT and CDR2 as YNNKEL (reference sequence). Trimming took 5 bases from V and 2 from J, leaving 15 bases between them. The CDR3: CASSWGLVENTEAFF. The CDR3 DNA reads TGTGCCAGCAGCTGGGGGCTGGTGGAAAACACTGAAGCTTTCTTT.

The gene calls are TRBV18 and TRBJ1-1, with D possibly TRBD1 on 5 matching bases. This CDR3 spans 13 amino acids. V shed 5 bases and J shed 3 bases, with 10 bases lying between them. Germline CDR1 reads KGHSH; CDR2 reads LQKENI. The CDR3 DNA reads TGTGCCAGCTCATCCTCGACAGACACTGAAGCTTTCTTT. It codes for CASSSSTDTEAFF.

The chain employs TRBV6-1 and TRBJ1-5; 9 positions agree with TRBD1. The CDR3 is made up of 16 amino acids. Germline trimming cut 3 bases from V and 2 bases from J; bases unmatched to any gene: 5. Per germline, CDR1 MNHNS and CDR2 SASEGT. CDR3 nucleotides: TGTGCCAGCAGTGATGGGACAGGGTCGGGCAATCAGCCCCAGCATTTT. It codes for CASSDGTGSGNQPQHF.

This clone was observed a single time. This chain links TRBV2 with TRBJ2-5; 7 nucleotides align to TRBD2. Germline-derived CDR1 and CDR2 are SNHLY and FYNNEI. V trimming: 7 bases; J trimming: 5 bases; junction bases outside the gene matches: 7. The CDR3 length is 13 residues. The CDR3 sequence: CASTGDGGETQYF. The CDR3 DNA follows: TGTGCCAGCACCGGGGACGGGGGGGAGACCCAGTACTTC.